A selection of T cell receptor beta chains follows, all from one sample in a study of graft-versus-host responses after intestinal transplantation. Clones were sequenced by immunoSEQ multiplex PCR, and TCRdb holds only the in-frame ones, with some missing. Among about 100,000 clones, more than 75% were seen once, and the ten largest hold around 0.86%. Which antigens these TCRs recognize remains unknown. The specimen comprised unstimulated CD4+ T cells sorted from spleen or lymph node cells, sampled before transplant. The receptors derive from a human donor who was the organ donor for an intestinal transplant. The CDR3 runs from the conserved cysteine through the conserved F or W. The D gene is left open where the match is weak. Some rows have no size entry. The others give once, few or many, or a class for an expanded clone.

cdr3_aa: CASSSTGTEAFF; cdr3_nt: TGTGCCAGCAGTTCTACAGGGACAGAAGCTTTCTTT; clone_size: -; v_call: TRBV6-5; cdr3_length: 12; d_call: -; j_call: TRBJ1-1
cdr3_aa: CASSPNRANTGELFF; cdr3_nt: TGTGCCAGCAGCCCGAACAGGGCCAACACCGGGGAGCTGTTTTTT; clone_size: -; v_call: TRBV11-2; cdr3_length: 15; d_call: -; j_call: TRBJ2-2
cdr3_aa: CASGLGTTYNEQFF; cdr3_nt: TGTGCTAGTGGTTTGGGGACAACCTACAATGAGCAGTTCTTC; clone_size: once; v_call: TRBV12-5; cdr3_length: 14; d_call: -; j_call: TRBJ2-1
cdr3_aa: CASSQDSWRDTQYF; cdr3_nt: TGTGCCAGCAGCCAAGATAGTTGGAGAGATACGCAGTATTTT; clone_size: -; v_call: TRBV4-2; cdr3_length: 14; d_call: -; j_call: TRBJ2-3
cdr3_aa: CASSYSTGTDTQYF; cdr3_nt: TGTGCCAGCAGTTACTCGACAGGAACAGATACGCAGTATTTT; clone_size: few; v_call: TRBV6-5; cdr3_length: 14; d_call: -; j_call: TRBJ2-3
cdr3_aa: CASSSPGLGTDTQYF; cdr3_nt: TGCGCCAGCAGCTCTCCGGGACTAGGAACAGATACGCAGTATTTT; clone_size: few; v_call: TRBV5-1; cdr3_length: 15; d_call: TRBD2; j_call: TRBJ2-3
cdr3_aa: CAISERATDTQYF; cdr3_nt: TGTGCCATCAGTGAGCGGGCCACAGATACGCAGTATTTT; clone_size: -; v_call: TRBV10-3; cdr3_length: 13; d_call: -; j_call: TRBJ2-3
cdr3_aa: CASRPDSQTAKGTQYF; cdr3_nt: TGTGCCAGCAGGCCGGACAGTCAAACTGCGAAAGGGACCCAGTACTTC; clone_size: few; v_call: TRBV28; cdr3_length: 16; d_call: -; j_call: TRBJ2-5
cdr3_aa: CSVGAGQGIYNEQFF; cdr3_nt: TGCAGCGTGGGGGCCGGGCAGGGGATCTACAATGAGCAGTTCTTC; clone_size: -; v_call: TRBV29-1; cdr3_length: 15; d_call: -; j_call: TRBJ2-1
cdr3_aa: CASSPRDRTTYEQYF; cdr3_nt: TGTGCCAGCAGCCCCCGGGACAGGACGACCTACGAGCAGTACTTC; clone_size: -; v_call: TRBV7-2; cdr3_length: 15; d_call: TRBD1; j_call: TRBJ2-7
cdr3_aa: CSVEDEDRGNTEAFF; cdr3_nt: TGCAGCGTTGAAGATGAGGACAGGGGGAACACTGAAGCTTTCTTT; clone_size: -; v_call: TRBV29-1; cdr3_length: 15; d_call: TRBD1; j_call: TRBJ1-1
cdr3_aa: CASSRDRSYGYTF; cdr3_nt: TGTGCCAGCAGTCGGGACAGAAGTTATGGCTACACCTTC; clone_size: -; v_call: TRBV6-5; cdr3_length: 13; d_call: TRBD1; j_call: TRBJ1-2
cdr3_aa: CAWREQGNTEAFF; cdr3_nt: TGTGCCTGGAGGGAACAGGGAAACACTGAAGCTTTCTTT; clone_size: -; v_call: TRBV30; cdr3_length: 13; d_call: -; j_call: TRBJ1-1